This TCR beta chain comes out of a study of cytotoxic CD8 clonotypes in ibrutinib-treated CLL. Measured with immunoSEQ multiplex PCR; TCRdb has only the in-frame clones, and not every one. This sample has tens of thousands of clones, with 45% to 70% found just once. In germline, CDR1 is MNHEY, CDR2 SVGAGI. With 6 bases removed from V and 9 bases from J, the gap between germline ends came to 15 bases. The CDR3 covers 13 residues. The chain combines TRBV6-5 with TRBJ1-5; D is ambiguous. This clonotype was obtained from a human donor with chronic lymphocytic leukemia. The sample in question was PBMCs, obtained after 24 months of ibrutinib treatment. CDR3 sequence: CASRFRAASPQHF. The CDR3 DNA reads TGTGCCAGCAGATTCCGGGCCGCTTCGCCCCAGCATTTT.